The 13 T cell receptor beta chains below all came from one sample that was sequenced in a study of shared clonotypes between healthy human individuals. In the naive CD8 group, cells lacked CD45RO and were positively selected for CCR7, so terminally differentiated effector memory CD45RA+ cells were left out. Sequencing used immunoSEQ multiplex PCR; TCRdb keeps in-frame clones, though not all of them. The repertoire includes roughly 890,000 clones, around 93% of them detected once, and more than 20% sits in the top ten. Sequenced input: naive CD8+ T cells sorted from blood. These TCRs come from a man aged 25 to 45 in good health.

The chain has TRBV29-1 and TRBJ2-1; 8 bases agree with TRBD2. Germline-derived CDR1 and CDR2 are SQVTM and ANQGSEA. Unmatched junction bases numbered 8, after V lost 7 bases and J lost 3 bases. The CDR3 length is 14 residues. The CDR3 nucleotides are TGCAGCGACAAGCGGGAGATGAGCTACAATGAGCAGTTCTTC. It encodes CSDKREMSYNEQFF.

The chain joins TRBV7-2 to TRBJ1-2; weak D call: TRBD1 (6 bases). The CDR3 extends over 14 amino acids. Trimming removed 2 bases from V and 1 base from J, with 8 bases in between. Germline lookup yields CDR1 SGHTA and CDR2 FQGNSA. The DNA of the CDR3 is TGTGCCAGCAGCTTAACGGACAGTAACTATGGCTACACCTTC. Translated: CASSLTDSNYGYTF.

The chain joins TRBV2 to TRBJ2-5; the D gene is possibly TRBD1 (7 bases). CDR3 length equals 16 residues. Germline assignment: CDR1 SNHLY and CDR2 FYNNEI. Between the trimmed V and J ends, which lost 8 bases and 5 bases, there was a span of 24 bases. This CDR3 is CASVGQALGGAETQYF. The CDR3 DNA follows: TGTGCCAGCGTCGGACAGGCCCTTGGAGGGGCGGAGACCCAGTACTTC.

The CDR3 sequence: CASSPRDSSYEQYF. The CDR3 nucleotides are TGCGCCAGCAGCCCCCGGGACAGCTCCTACGAGCAGTACTTC. V and J are TRBV4-1 and TRBJ2-7, with 7 bases lining up with TRBD1. This CDR3 is built from 14 residues. Germline V gene data show CDR1 as MGHRA and CDR2 as YSYEKL. With 4 bases clipped from V and 0 bases from J, the junction kept 3 bases outside the gene matches.

In DNA form, the CDR3 reads TGTGCCAGGGGCAGGGCTAGCGGGAGGTCCTGGACCGGGGAGCTGTTTTTT. Amino acids: CARGRASGRSWTGELFF. V is TRBV2 and J is TRBJ2-2; 11 nucleotides agree with TRBD2. Germline V gene lookup returns CDR1 SNHLY and CDR2 FYNNEI. V lost 9 bases to trimming and J lost 5 bases; unmatched junction nucleotides: 14. This CDR3 spans 17 amino acids.

V is TRBV5-1 and J is TRBJ2-3; 10 nucleotides line up with TRBD2. V dropped 0 bases and J dropped 3; count of bases not matched to a gene: 10. This CDR3 is built from 18 residues. Germline V gene sequence: CDR1 SGHRS, CDR2 YFSETQ. In nucleotides, the CDR3 is TGCGCCAGCAGCTTGGCAACATCCGGGACTAGCGTAACAGATACGCAGTATTTT. Translating gives CASSLATSGTSVTDTQYF.

This sequence joins TRBV14 and TRBJ1-2; possibly TRBD1 for D (5 bases). V shed 3 bases and J shed 8 bases, with 13 bases lying between them. The germline CDR1 and CDR2 sequences are SGHDN and FVKESK. This CDR3 comprises 13 residues. Here the CDR3 reads CASSQGTSPGYTF. The CDR3 coding sequence is TGTGCCAGCAGCCAGGGGACTTCTCCGGGCTACACCTTC. Full variable domain (rest looked up from reference TRBV14 and TRBJ1-2): EAGVTQFPSHSVIEKGQTVTLRCDPISGHDNLYWYRRVMGKEIKFLLHFVKESKQDESGMPNNRFLAERTGGTYSTLKVQPAELEDSGVYFCASSQGTSPGYTFGSGTRLTVV.

The CDR3 loop reads CASMGGYEQYF. In nucleotides, the CDR3 is TGTGCCAGTATGGGGGGCTACGAGCAGTACTTC. The J gene is TRBJ2-7, the V gene TRBV19, with D maybe TRBD2 (6 bases). Germline V gene sequence: CDR1 LNHDA, CDR2 SQIVND (reference sequence). The CDR3 length is 11 residues. V was clipped by 7 bases and J by 3 bases, with 7 bases between them. Drawing the rest from reference TRBV19 and TRBJ2-7, the complete variable domain is DGGITQSPKYLFRKEGQNVTLSCEQNLNHDAMYWYRQDPGQGLRLIYYSQIVNDFQKGDIAEGYSVSREKKESFPLTVTSAQKNPTAFYLCASMGGYEQYFGPGTRLTVT.

The chain is built from TRBV6-5 and TRBJ2-1, with 10 nucleotides matching TRBD1. The CDR3 spans 15 residues. Germline-derived CDR1 and CDR2 are MNHEY and SVGAGI. The trim removed 6 bases at V and 6 bases at J, leaving 8 bases unmatched. DNA for the CDR3: TGTGCCAGCAGCCCCGGGACAGGGGTCTTCAATGAGCAGTTCTTC. Translated: CASSPGTGVFNEQFF.

The chain couples TRBV28 to TRBJ1-2, with D possibly TRBD1 on 6 matching bases. CDR3 length: 14 amino acids. Per the germline V gene, CDR1 is MDHEN and CDR2 is SYDVKM. The V end lost 3 bases, the J end lost 6 bases, and 14 bases lay between the germline ends. DNA for the CDR3: TGTGCCAGCAGTTTGCTGGCCTACAGGGATGGCTACACCTTC. The encoded protein is CASSLLAYRDGYTF.

Notes on this clone: Other nucleotide sequences from this sample produce the same CDR3. V is TRBV28 and J is TRBJ2-7, with unresolved D. Between the trimmed V and J ends, which lost 3 bases and 4 bases, there was a span of 4 bases. The CDR3 covers 11 residues. Germline CDR1 is MDHEN and CDR2 is SYDVKM. CDR3 nucleotide sequence: TGTGCCAGCAGTTTCGCTTACGAGCAGTACTTC. This translates into CASSFAYEQYF.

Remarks on this clone: The same CDR3 is also encoded by other DNA sequences in this sample. The V gene is TRBV28, the J gene TRBJ2-7; 10 bases align to TRBD1. Germline CDR1 reads MDHEN; CDR2 reads SYDVKM. The CDR3 sequence is 14 residues long. Unmatched junction bases numbered 7, after V lost 5 bases and J lost 6 bases. The CDR3 reads CASSLTGTGVEQYF. In DNA form, the CDR3 reads TGTGCCAGCAGTCTCACCGGGACAGGGGTCGAGCAGTACTTC.

The gene calls are TRBV9 and TRBJ2-1, with D possibly being TRBD1 or TRBD2 (5 bases each). Germline lookup yields CDR1 SGDLS and CDR2 YYNGEE. The V and J ends lost 7 bases and 8 bases respectively, with 22 bases between them. This CDR3 has 15 amino acids. DNA of the CDR3: TGTGCCAGCGGTTTTCCGGGACCCCAGAGCGATGAGCAGTTCTTC. Its protein product is CASGFPGPQSDEQFF.